One and the same sample provided the 13 T cell receptor beta chains below, sequenced in a study of early T cells in non-severe SARS-CoV-2 infection. Each CDR3 protein is one row after TCRdb ran MiXCR on the 5' RACE reads. The repertoire has 15,000 to 20,000 distinct CDR3 sequences, roughly 5.4% of them found once; the top ten carry roughly 6.8%. Sequencing used whole blood, obtained at baseline. The origin of the receptors is an adult who was a healthcare worker with PCR-confirmed SARS-CoV-2 infection or an uninfected control (not recorded which).

This clonotype occurred many times. V usage is TRBV20-1 and J usage is TRBJ2-3; 12 nucleotides line up with TRBD2. The CDR3 consists of 17 residues. CDR1 is DFQATT, CDR2 SNEGSKA, per germline (reference sequence). The trim removed 6 bases at V and 6 bases at J, leaving 16 bases unmatched. The CDR3 spells CSAQALTSGGHGDTQYF. The DNA for the CDR3 is TGCAGTGCCCAAGCTCTGACTAGCGGGGGTCACGGGGATACGCAGTATTTT.

Sample share makes this clonotype medium-sized. J is TRBJ1-5 and V is TRBV6-6, with D tentatively TRBD1 (6 bases). The germline gives CDR1 MNHNY, CDR2 SVGAGI (reference sequence). CDR3 length: 16 amino acids. V was clipped by 8 bases and J by 5 bases, with 22 bases between them. CDR3 coding DNA: TGTGCCAGCGAGAGGCCCCAGGTGGGGGCGGATCAGCCCCAGCATTTT. Translated, it gives CASERPQVGADQPQHF.

By sample share, this clonotype is medium-sized. The chain recombines TRBV6-6 with TRBJ2-3; D might be TRBD1 (5 bases). The germline gives CDR1 MNHNY, CDR2 SVGAGI (reference sequence). The CDR3 is made up of 12 amino acids. Here the CDR3 reads CVTGSSTDTQYF. The CDR3 nucleotides are TGTGTAACAGGATCCTCCACAGATACGCAGTATTTT.

This clonotype was seen ten or more times. The V gene is TRBV11-2, the J gene TRBJ1-1, with unresolved D. The CDR3 runs to 13 residues. Trimming stripped 5 bases from V and 0 bases from J, with 7 bases between. Germline V lookup: CDR1 SGHAT, CDR2 FQNNGV. The DNA for the CDR3 is TGTGCCAGCAGCGCTAACATGAACACTGAAGCTTTCTTT. It encodes CASSANMNTEAFF.

This clonotype was recorded at least ten times. This chain joins TRBV12-3 or TRBV12-4 and TRBJ1-2; D unclear. Trimming left V 6 bases short and J 4 bases short, with 12 bases between. The CDR3 runs 13 residues. This CDR3 is CASSLQIFYGYTF. DNA of the CDR3: TGTGCCAGCAGCCTACAGATTTTCTATGGCTACACCTTC.

This clonotype has a count of ten or more. The J gene is TRBJ2-3, the V gene TRBV5-1, with 9 bases matching TRBD2. CDR3 length: 16 amino acids. Unmatched junction bases numbered 7, after V lost 3 bases and J lost 2 bases. In germline, CDR1 is SGHRS, CDR2 YFSETQ. CDR3 residues: CASSSNSGGPTDTQYF. As DNA, the CDR3 is TGCGCCAGCAGCTCAAATAGCGGGGGACCCACAGATACGCAGTATTTT.

In this sample, this clonotype turned up a few times. The rearrangement uses TRBV19 and TRBJ2-2; no firm D call. The CDR3 spans 12 residues. Germline V CDR1 and CDR2: LNHDA, SQIVND (reference sequence). Trimming removed 1 base at V and 5 bases at J, with 2 bases between. CDR3: CASSIGTGELFF. Written as DNA, the CDR3 is TGTGCCAGTAGTATAGGGACCGGGGAGCTGTTTTTT.

This clonotype was counted many times. The chain combines TRBV29-1 with TRBJ2-5; TRBD2 matches at 9 bases. Per germline, CDR1 SQVTM and CDR2 ANQGSEA. The CDR3 runs 13 residues. J gave up 7 bases and V 7 bases, and 10 bases lay outside the gene matches. The CDR3: CSGFGGGERTQYF. The CDR3 DNA reads as TGCAGCGGATTCGGCGGGGGGGAGAGGACCCAGTACTTC.

This clonotype occurred a few times. The chain couples TRBV12-3 or TRBV12-4 to TRBJ2-1, with 10 bases matching TRBD1. With 3 bases clipped from V and 7 bases from J, the junction kept 6 bases outside the gene matches. This CDR3 comprises 15 residues. In DNA, the CDR3 is TGTGCCAGCAGTTTGCGACAGGGGGCGAGGAATGAGCAGTTCTTC. This translates into CASSLRQGARNEQFF.

This clonotype has at least ten counts. J is TRBJ2-7 and V is TRBV7-2; 11 bases are a match to TRBD2. Germline V gene data show CDR1 as SGHTA and CDR2 as FQGNSA. The CDR3 runs 17 residues. Trimming removed 2 bases from V and 0 bases from J; junction bases left unmatched: 6. The CDR3: CASSLTGLADFSYEQYF. CDR3 sequence (DNA): TGTGCCAGCAGCTTAACGGGACTAGCGGACTTCTCCTACGAGCAGTACTTC.

This clonotype has only a few counts. V usage is TRBV12-3 or TRBV12-4 and J usage is TRBJ1-4; weak D call: TRBD1 (6 bases). Trimming shortened V by 6 bases and J by 7 bases, and 15 bases separated the two germline ends. This CDR3 region has 14 residues. CDR3 in amino acids: CASRLQGGTEKLFF. The CDR3 bases are TGTGCCAGCAGGCTACAGGGAGGAACTGAAAAACTGTTTTTT.

This clonotype has ten or more counts. The J gene is TRBJ2-7, the V gene TRBV5-5, with D maybe TRBD2 (6 bases). This CDR3 has 16 residues. Germline V gene lookup returns CDR1 SGHKS and CDR2 YYEKEE (reference sequence). Trimming took 4 bases from V and 0 from J, leaving 17 bases between them. In DNA form, the CDR3 reads TGTGCCAGCAGCCCTGTGGGGGGTCAGAGCTCCTACGAGCAGTACTTC. Amino acid sequence: CASSPVGGQSSYEQYF. The whole variable domain, remainder taken from reference TRBV5-5 and TRBJ2-7, is DAGVTQSPTHLIKTRGQQVTLRCSPISGHKSVSWYQQVLGQGPQFIFQYYEKEERGRGNFPDRFSARQFPNYSSELNVNALLLGDSALYLCASSPVGGQSSYEQYFGPGTRLTVT.

The chain uses TRBV29-1 and TRBJ2-1; TRBD2 is a possible D gene (7 bases). This CDR3 spans 12 amino acids. V was trimmed by 4 bases and J by 10 bases, leaving 14 bases between them. Germline-derived CDR1 and CDR2 are SQVTM and ANQGSEA. As DNA, the CDR3 is TGCAGCGTTGTTGGGGGGGGCCCAGAGCAGTTCTTC. Encoded protein: CSVVGGGPEQFF.